A single sample is the source of the 20 T cell receptor beta chains below, sequenced in a study of shared clonotypes between healthy human individuals. Data came from immunoSEQ multiplex PCR; TCRdb stores just in-frame clones and leaves some out. The table has some 2,500,000 clones, roughly 93% seen once. The sequenced material came from naive CD4+ T cells from PBMCs. The subset: CD45RA+ positively selected. These receptors were collected from a man between 18 and 29 years old in good health. Some clones in this sample may be carry-over from other donors' samples.

The V call is TRBV28, the J call TRBJ2-1, with 8 nucleotides matching TRBD2. V was pared by 6 bases and J by 1 base, with 8 bases of the junction left unmatched. The V gene's germline CDR1 is MDHEN and CDR2 SYDVKM. The CDR3 is made up of 16 amino acids. CDR3 region: CASRWSGSRSYNEQFF. The CDR3 DNA sequence: TGTGCCAGCAGATGGAGCGGGAGTCGGTCCTACAATGAGCAGTTCTTC.

This clone was recorded once. The CDR3 protein is CASSRDTGTSGVEQYF. CDR3 bases: TGTGCCAGCAGCCGAGATACCGGGACCTCAGGAGTCGAGCAGTACTTC. V is TRBV7-2 and J is TRBJ2-7; D possibly matches TRBD1 or TRBD2 (5 bases each). Looked up from germline, CDR1 is SGHTA and CDR2 is FQGNSA. The CDR3 runs to 16 residues. Trimming stripped 5 bases from V and 6 bases from J, with 23 bases between.

The rearrangement links TRBV4-2 to TRBJ2-7; maybe TRBD1 (5 bases). The CDR3 has 15 residues. Germline CDR1 is LGHNA and CDR2 is YNFKEQ. V gave up 1 base and J gave up 0 bases, with 10 bases separating them. The CDR3 DNA follows: TGTGCCAGCAGCCAAGGTGGACAAAGCTCCTACGAGCAGTACTTC. Protein sequence: CASSQGGQSSYEQYF.

The chain links TRBV7-9 to TRBJ1-2, with a possible D match to TRBD1 (6 bases). The CDR3 covers 14 residues. Germline CDR1 reads SEHNR; CDR2 reads FQNEAQ (reference sequence). Trimming left V 0 bases short and J 4 bases short, with 9 bases between. The CDR3 nucleotides are TGTGCCAGCAGCTTAGCAGGGGGGGCCTATGGCTACACCTTC. Residues: CASSLAGGAYGYTF.

This chain links TRBV4-3 with TRBJ2-3, with 7 bases lining up with TRBD2. Per germline, CDR1 LGHNA and CDR2 YSLEER. CDR3 length equals 19 residues. J lost 0 bases, V lost 5 bases, and 17 bases had no gene match. The CDR3 region is CASSFQPLAERISTDTQYF. The CDR3 coding sequence is TGCGCCAGCAGCTTCCAGCCCCTAGCGGAGAGGATTAGCACAGATACGCAGTATTTT.

The V call is TRBV7-9, the J call TRBJ2-7; TRBD1 aligns across 7 bases. Germline-derived CDR1 and CDR2 are SEHNR and FQNEAQ (reference sequence). V was clipped by 2 bases and J by 6 bases; unmatched bases: 7. The CDR3 sequence is 14 residues long. CDR3 coding DNA: TGTGCCAGCAGCTTAACACAGGGGACAATCGAGCAGTACTTC. Translated: CASSLTQGTIEQYF.

The J gene is TRBJ2-2, the V gene TRBV7-7; 8 bases are shared with TRBD1. Trimming took 6 bases from V and 6 from J; bases not matched to a gene: 6. CDR1 is SSHAT and CDR2 is FNYEAQ in the germline V gene (reference sequence). The CDR3 spans 14 residues. The DNA of the CDR3 is TGTGCCAGCAGACCCGACAGGGGCGCCGGGGAGCTGTTTTTT. Encoded protein: CASRPDRGAGELFF.

The rearrangement joins TRBV6-5 to TRBJ1-2; D is unclear. CDR3 length: 13 residues. Trimming removed 4 bases from V and 2 bases from J, with 8 bases in between. CDR1 and CDR2 (germline): MNHEY, SVGAGI. The DNA of the CDR3 is TGTGCCAGCAGTTCGATGGGGAACTATGGCTACACCTTC. Its translation is CASSSMGNYGYTF.

Worth noting for this clone: Other DNA sequences from this sample encode an identical CDR3 as well. This chain links TRBV7-8 with TRBJ2-3, with D maybe TRBD1 (5 bases). The V gene's germline CDR1 is SGHVS and CDR2 FQNEAQ. The CDR3 is made up of 15 amino acids. Trimming pared 2 bases from V and 1 base from J, leaving 10 bases between. The CDR3 sequence: CASSLRDRGTDTQYF. Written as DNA, the CDR3 is TGTGCCAGCAGCTTACGTGACAGAGGCACAGATACGCAGTATTTT.

This chain connects TRBV5-4 to TRBJ2-2, with no clear D. The CDR3 contains 16 residues. V lost 0 bases and J lost 1, with 10 bases in between. Germline CDR1 reads SGHNT; CDR2 reads YYREEE (reference sequence). CDR3 bases: TGTGCCAGCAGCTTGGCCCCGGAATTGAACACCGGGGAGCTGTTTTTT. Its translation: CASSLAPELNTGELFF.

This chain uses TRBV5-1 with TRBJ1-3; D unclear. CDR1 is SGHRS, CDR2 YFSETQ, per germline. The CDR3 spans 15 residues. V dropped 0 bases and J dropped 0 bases, with 7 bases sitting between them. The CDR3 protein is CASSLGAISGNTIYF. The CDR3 region has the DNA TGCGCCAGCAGCTTGGGGGCAATCTCTGGAAACACCATATATTTT.

For this clone: Other DNA sequences in this sample translate to the same CDR3. The chain joins TRBV5-1 to TRBJ2-1; 8 bases map to TRBD2. V was clipped by 0 bases and J by 3 bases; unmatched bases: 5. This CDR3 is 16 amino acids long. Germline values: CDR1 SGHRS, CDR2 YFSETQ. CDR3 region: CASSLAGSGVYNEQFF. DNA of the CDR3: TGCGCCAGCAGCTTGGCCGGTAGCGGGGTCTACAATGAGCAGTTCTTC.

The V gene is TRBV19, the J gene TRBJ1-2, with TRBD1 as a possible D gene (5 bases). There are 15 residues in the CDR3. Deletions cut 5 bases from V and 2 bases from J, with 15 bases between. Germline V gene data show CDR1 as LNHDA and CDR2 as SQIVND (reference sequence). CDR3 sequence reads: CASSPPTRQNYGYTF. In nucleotides, the CDR3 is TGTGCCAGTAGTCCGCCGACACGACAGAACTATGGCTACACCTTC. Full variable domain (missing parts from reference TRBV19 and TRBJ1-2): DGGITQSPKYLFRKEGQNVTLSCEQNLNHDAMYWYRQDPGQGLRLIYYSQIVNDFQKGDIAEGYSVSREKKESFPLTVTSAQKNPTAFYLCASSPPTRQNYGYTFGSGTRLTVV.

The genes are TRBV5-1 and TRBJ2-5, with 10 bases matching TRBD2. Germline values: CDR1 SGHRS, CDR2 YFSETQ. The CDR3 has 16 residues. V trimming: 0 bases; J trimming: 5 bases; junction bases outside the gene matches: 7. CDR3 residues: CASSLGLAGDFETQYF. Written as DNA, the CDR3 is TGCGCCAGCAGCTTGGGGCTAGCGGGAGACTTCGAGACCCAGTACTTC.

This chain joins TRBV30 and TRBJ1-4; tentatively, D is TRBD1 (6 bases). The ends were cut back, 4 bases at V and 5 bases at J, with 20 bases in the middle. The CDR3 runs to 16 residues. Germline V lookup: CDR1 GTSNPN, CDR2 SVGIG (reference sequence). The CDR3 spells CAWTSARTDKNEKLFF. DNA for the CDR3: TGTGCCTGGACCTCTGCCCGGACAGATAAGAATGAAAAACTGTTTTTT.

In the case of this clone: Other DNA variants within this sample encode the same CDR3. The V gene is TRBV5-1, the J gene TRBJ2-3, with D perhaps TRBD2 (6 bases). V was trimmed by 0 bases and J by 1 base, leaving 12 bases between them. CDR1 is SGHRS, CDR2 YFSETQ, per germline. This CDR3 is built from 16 residues. As DNA, the CDR3 is TGCGCCAGCAGCTTGGCGGTTAGCGGACGCACAGATACGCAGTATTTT. Protein: CASSLAVSGRTDTQYF.

The chain recombines TRBV10-2 with TRBJ1-6; D gene uncertain. Germline CDR1 WSHSY, CDR2 SAAADI. V was trimmed by 7 bases and J by 7 bases, leaving 11 bases between them. The CDR3 contains 13 residues. CDR3 amino acids: CASTSIENSPLHF. Here the CDR3 DNA reads TGCGCCAGCACTTCGATAGAAAATTCACCCCTCCACTTT.

The chain couples TRBV30 to TRBJ2-7; TRBD2 matches 9 bases. The V gene end was trimmed by 3 bases and the J gene end by 2 bases; junction bases not matched to a gene: 11. Looked up from germline, CDR1 is GTSNPN and CDR2 is SVGIG (reference sequence). The CDR3 is 16 amino acids. The CDR3 bases are TGTGCCTGGAGAAAAATTAGCGGGAGCGTTCCCTACGAGCAGTACTTC. It codes for CAWRKISGSVPYEQYF. The complete variable domain, with remaining parts taken from reference TRBV30 and TRBJ2-7, reads SQTIHQWPATLVQPVGSPLSLECTVEGTSNPNLYWYRQAAGRGLQLLFYSVGIGQISSEVPQNLSASRPQDRQFILSSKKLLLSDSGFYLCAWRKISGSVPYEQYFGPGTRLTVT.

In its sample, this clone was seen once. V and J are TRBV6-5 and TRBJ2-3; either TRBD1 or TRBD2 may supply D (6 bases each). The CDR3 has 13 residues. V was pared by 6 bases and J by 2 bases, with 9 bases between. The germline CDR1 and CDR2 sequences are MNHEY and SVGAGI. The CDR3, as DNA: TGTGCCAGCAGGGGGGGACACACAGATACGCAGTATTTT. Residues: CASRGGHTDTQYF.

This chain uses TRBV6-6 with TRBJ1-2, with D maybe TRBD1 (6 bases). In germline, CDR1 is MNHNY, CDR2 SVGAGI (reference sequence). The CDR3 runs 12 residues. V was pared by 5 bases and J by 8 bases, with 12 bases between. This CDR3 reads CASSDRNGGYTF. DNA for the CDR3: TGTGCCAGCAGTGACAGGAACGGCGGCTACACCTTC.